These T cell receptor beta chains were read from a single sample in a study of graft-versus-host responses after intestinal transplantation. Only in-frame clones appear in the TCRdb table, and some are missing; sequencing was by immunoSEQ multiplex PCR. The table has some 13,000 clones, almost 85% seen once. Sequencing was performed on PBMCs, taken after intestinal transplantation. All receptors derive from a human patient who received an intestinal transplant, so some T cells may come from the graft donor. Both conserved end residues are part of each CDR3. The order of the fields is V gene, clone size, CDR3 length, J gene, D gene, CDR3 protein, CDR3 DNA. A D gene is named only where the DNA matches it firmly. Size is stated for part of the rows, as once, few or many counts, or as a class when the clone is expanded.

>TRBV7-3|.|14|TRBJ1-6|.
CASSPGFHNSPLHF
TGTGCCAGCAGCCCCGGGTTCCATAATTCACCCCTCCACTTT
>TRBV9|.|15|TRBJ2-1|TRBD2
CASSVSGSRMDEQFF
TGTGCCAGCAGCGTTAGCGGGAGTCGGATGGATGAGCAGTTCTTC
>TRBV27|.|18|TRBJ1-4|.
CASSLRSHLGGLAEKLFF
TGTGCCAGCAGTTTAAGAAGTCATCTTGGTGGCCTCGCTGAAAAACTGTTTTTT
>TRBV6-4|few|17|TRBJ2-3|TRBD2
CASSDLGIAGDADTQYF
TGTGCCAGCAGTGACCTCGGTATAGCGGGAGACGCAGATACGCAGTATTTT
>TRBV7-8|.|17|TRBJ1-5|.
CASSFIGGRSGSQPQHF
TGTGCCAGCAGCTTTATAGGGGGACGCTCGGGGAGTCAGCCCCAGCATTTT
>TRBV7-2|.|13|TRBJ1-2|TRBD1
CASSPDRDYGYTF
TGTGCCAGCAGTCCAGACAGGGACTATGGCTACACCTTC
>TRBV9|.|13|TRBJ2-3|.
CASSVGGADTQYF
TGTGCCAGCAGCGTCGGGGGCGCAGATACGCAGTATTTT
>TRBV21-1|few|15|TRBJ2-6|.
CASSKGHSGANVLTF
TGTGCCAGCAGCAAAGGACACTCTGGGGCCAACGTCCTGACTTTC
>TRBV30|.|16|TRBJ2-7|TRBD2
CAWTGGRIGSAYEQYF
TGTGCCTGGACGGGAGGTCGGATTGGTAGCGCCTACGAGCAGTACTTC
>TRBV18|.|15|TRBJ1-5|.
CASSLQDSINQPQHF
TGTGCCAGCTCACTACAGGACAGCATAAATCAGCCCCAGCATTTT
>TRBV7-3|once|14|TRBJ2-7|.
CASSFSGDSYEQYF
TGTGCCAGCAGCTTCTCGGGCGACTCCTACGAGCAGTACTTC
>TRBV10-2|.|17|TRBJ1-1|.
CASSEPMGSGMNTEAFF
TGCGCCAGCAGTGAGCCAATGGGAAGCGGGATGAACACTGAAGCTTTCTTT
>TRBV7-8|.|15|TRBJ1-6|.
CASSLGRAGNSPLHF
TGTGCCAGCAGCTTAGGACGGGCGGGTAATTCACCCCTCCACTTT
>TRBV7-7|.|15|TRBJ2-5|TRBD2
CASSLAGGDQETQYF
TGTGCTAGCAGCTTAGCGGGAGGGGATCAAGAGACCCAGTACTTC
>TRBV15|.|16|TRBJ2-3|TRBD2
CATSRAGTSGSDTQYF
TGTGCCACCAGCAGAGCCGGGACTAGCGGTTCAGATACGCAGTATTTT
>TRBV4-1|.|15|TRBJ2-7|.
CASSQEGRTWNEQYF
TGCGCCAGCAGCCAAGAGGGTCGGACGTGGAACGAGCAGTACTTC
>TRBV18|.|18|TRBJ2-6|TRBD1
CASSPTGQGVSGANVLTF
TGTGCCAGCTCACCAACTGGACAGGGGGTATCTGGGGCCAACGTCCTGACTTTC
>TRBV2|few|17|TRBJ1-3|.
CASSDPGASSSGNTIYF
TGTGCCAGCAGTGACCCGGGGGCCAGTAGCTCTGGAAACACCATATATTTT
>TRBV5-1|.|18|TRBJ1-5|.
CASSPRRESRKSNQPQHF
TGCGCCAGCAGCCCCCGCCGGGAGAGCAGGAAGAGCAATCAGCCCCAGCATTTT
>TRBV4-1|.|14|TRBJ2-1|.
CASSQIPPFNEQFF
TGCGCCAGCAGCCAAATACCCCCGTTCAATGAGCAGTTCTTC
>TRBV6-1|.|16|TRBJ2-5|TRBD2
CASSEAPGLEGETQYF
TGTGCCAGCAGTGAAGCGCCGGGACTAGAGGGAGAGACCCAGTACTTC
>TRBV9|.|14|TRBJ2-5|.
CASSALQGWETQYF
TGTGCCAGCAGCGCATTACAGGGTTGGGAGACCCAGTACTTC
>TRBV5-1|once|15|TRBJ1-2|.
CASSLEGSLNYGYTF
TGCGCCAGCAGCTTGGAAGGGAGCCTAAACTATGGCTACACCTTC
>TRBV29-1|.|12|TRBJ2-1|.
CSVAPIQVEQFF
TGCAGCGTGGCCCCCATCCAGGTGGAGCAGTTCTTC
>TRBV5-1|.|14|TRBJ2-3|.
CASSLDSPLDTQYF
TGCGCCAGCAGCTTGGATTCACCACTGGATACGCAGTATTTT
>TRBV19|.|15|TRBJ2-7|TRBD1
CASTIGQGASYEQYF
TGTGCCAGTACCATTGGGCAGGGGGCCTCCTACGAGCAGTACTTC
>TRBV6-6|.|16|TRBJ2-1|TRBD2
CASKILAGYADNEQFF
TGTGCCAGCAAAATCCTAGCGGGATATGCTGACAATGAGCAGTTCTTC
>TRBV7-3|.|16|TRBJ1-1|.
CASSYSMGGPNTEAFF
TGTGCCAGCAGCTACTCAATGGGGGGCCCCAACACTGAAGCTTTCTTT
>TRBV6-5|once|14|TRBJ2-1|.
CASSPLPGYNEQFF
TGTGCCAGCAGTCCACTCCCCGGATACAATGAGCAGTTCTTC
>TRBV7-8|.|17|TRBJ2-2|TRBD1
CASSQRTTGIGTGELFF
TGTGCCAGCAGCCAACGCACGACAGGGATCGGCACCGGGGAGCTGTTTTTT
>TRBV6-1|.|15|TRBJ1-4|.
CASSEAVGTNEKLFF
TGTGCCAGCAGTGAAGCGGTGGGGACTAATGAAAAACTGTTTTTT
>TRBV10-2|.|13|TRBJ1-2|TRBD1
CASSTGTANGYTF
TGCGCCAGCAGCACCGGGACAGCTAATGGCTACACCTTC
>TRBV9|once|16|TRBJ2-1|TRBD2
CASSVNPSGRLYEQFF
TGTGCCAGCAGCGTGAACCCGAGCGGGAGGTTGTATGAGCAGTTCTTC
>TRBV28|.|13|TRBJ1-4|.
CASSLAGASVLFF
TGTGCCAGCAGTTTAGCCGGGGCTAGCGTACTGTTTTTT
>TRBV6-1|.|13|TRBJ2-7|.
CASSPGLSYEQYF
TGTGCCAGCAGCCCGGGACTCTCCTACGAGCAGTACTTC
>TRBV29-1|.|14|TRBJ2-3|.
CSVEENSYTDTQYF
TGCAGCGTTGAAGAGAACAGTTACACAGATACGCAGTATTTT
>TRBV5-1|.|13|TRBJ2-5|.
CASSGIERETQYF
TGCGCCAGCAGCGGAATAGAAAGGGAGACCCAGTACTTC
>TRBV9|.|14|TRBJ1-2|TRBD1
CASSSTGVEYGYTF
TGTGCCAGCAGTTCCACAGGGGTTGAATATGGCTACACCTTC
>TRBV28|once|11|TRBJ2-2|.
CASSLGWELFF
TGTGCCAGCAGTCTCGGGTGGGAGCTGTTTTTT
>TRBV30|few|14|TRBJ1-4|.
CAWGGVPGNEKLFF
TGTGCCTGGGGAGGGGTCCCGGGTAATGAAAAACTGTTTTTT
>TRBV7-6|.|15|TRBJ2-7|TRBD1
CASSSGQGVGNEQYF
TGTGCCAGCAGCTCAGGACAGGGAGTAGGGAACGAGCAGTACTTC
>TRBV5-5|.|16|TRBJ2-3|TRBD1
CASRTRQGLLTDTQYF
TGTGCCAGCAGGACCCGACAGGGGCTTCTGACAGATACGCAGTATTTT
>TRBV19|.|13|TRBJ1-1|.
CASSANMNTEAFF
TGTGCCAGTAGTGCGAACATGAACACTGAAGCTTTCTTT
>TRBV7-2|.|15|TRBJ2-1|.
CASSLPQAGYNEQFF
TGTGCCAGCAGCTTACCCCAGGCAGGGTACAATGAGCAGTTCTTC
>TRBV5-5|once|12|TRBJ2-7|.
CASSFNSYEQYF
TGTGCCAGCAGCTTCAACAGCTACGAGCAGTACTTC
>TRBV13|few|15|TRBJ1-2|.
CASSRPKGENYGYTF
TGTGCCAGCAGTCGACCCAAAGGTGAGAACTATGGCTACACCTTC
>TRBV18|.|14|TRBJ2-1|.
CASSSRGNYNEQFF
TGTGCCAGCTCGTCTAGGGGTAATTACAATGAGCAGTTCTTC
>TRBV6-4|.|14|TRBJ1-1|TRBD1
CATRLTGLDTEAFF
TGTGCCACCAGACTGACAGGGCTGGACACTGAAGCTTTCTTT
>TRBV5-1|.|14|TRBJ1-1|.
CASSLDPPNREAFF
TGCGCCAGCAGCTTGGACCCTCCCAATCGGGAAGCTTTCTTT
>TRBV4-1|.|16|TRBJ2-7|TRBD2
CASSQDKTSGSYEQYF
TGCGCCAGCAGCCAAGATAAGACTAGCGGGAGCTACGAGCAGTACTTC
>TRBV12-5|.|13|TRBJ2-1|TRBD2
CATAGEYGNEQFF
TGTGCTACTGCGGGAGAGTATGGTAATGAGCAGTTCTTC
>TRBV6-1|once|15|TRBJ2-1|TRBD2
CASTLTSGYPMEQFF
TGTGCCAGCACCCTGACTAGCGGGTATCCTATGGAGCAGTTCTTC
>TRBV7-3|.|17|TRBJ2-2|TRBD1
CASSLTAPTGVTGELFF
TGTGCCAGCAGCTTAACGGCGCCGACAGGGGTCACCGGGGAGCTGTTTTTT
>TRBV30|.|12|TRBJ1-2|.
CAWGLSNYGYTF
TGTGCCTGGGGTCTATCTAACTATGGCTACACCTTC
>TRBV6-5|.|16|TRBJ2-3|TRBD2
CASSYSAGGPGDTQYF
TGTGCCAGCAGTTACTCCGCGGGAGGGCCGGGAGATACGCAGTATTTT
>TRBV6-5|once|13|TRBJ2-1|.
CASSQGGYNEQFF
TGTGCCAGCAGCCAAGGGGGGTACAATGAGCAGTTCTTC
>TRBV5-1|.|13|TRBJ1-1|.
CASSLTGALEAFF
TGCGCCAGCAGCTTGACAGGAGCACTTGAAGCTTTCTTT
>TRBV7-9|.|18|TRBJ2-3|TRBD2
CASRPLAGGTLKRDTQYF
TGTGCCAGCAGACCCCTAGCGGGAGGGACCCTAAAGAGAGATACGCAGTATTTT
>TRBV18|.|16|TRBJ1-5|TRBD1
CASSLVDTGGNQPQHF
TGTGCCAGCTCACTAGTCGATACAGGGGGAAATCAGCCCCAGCATTTT